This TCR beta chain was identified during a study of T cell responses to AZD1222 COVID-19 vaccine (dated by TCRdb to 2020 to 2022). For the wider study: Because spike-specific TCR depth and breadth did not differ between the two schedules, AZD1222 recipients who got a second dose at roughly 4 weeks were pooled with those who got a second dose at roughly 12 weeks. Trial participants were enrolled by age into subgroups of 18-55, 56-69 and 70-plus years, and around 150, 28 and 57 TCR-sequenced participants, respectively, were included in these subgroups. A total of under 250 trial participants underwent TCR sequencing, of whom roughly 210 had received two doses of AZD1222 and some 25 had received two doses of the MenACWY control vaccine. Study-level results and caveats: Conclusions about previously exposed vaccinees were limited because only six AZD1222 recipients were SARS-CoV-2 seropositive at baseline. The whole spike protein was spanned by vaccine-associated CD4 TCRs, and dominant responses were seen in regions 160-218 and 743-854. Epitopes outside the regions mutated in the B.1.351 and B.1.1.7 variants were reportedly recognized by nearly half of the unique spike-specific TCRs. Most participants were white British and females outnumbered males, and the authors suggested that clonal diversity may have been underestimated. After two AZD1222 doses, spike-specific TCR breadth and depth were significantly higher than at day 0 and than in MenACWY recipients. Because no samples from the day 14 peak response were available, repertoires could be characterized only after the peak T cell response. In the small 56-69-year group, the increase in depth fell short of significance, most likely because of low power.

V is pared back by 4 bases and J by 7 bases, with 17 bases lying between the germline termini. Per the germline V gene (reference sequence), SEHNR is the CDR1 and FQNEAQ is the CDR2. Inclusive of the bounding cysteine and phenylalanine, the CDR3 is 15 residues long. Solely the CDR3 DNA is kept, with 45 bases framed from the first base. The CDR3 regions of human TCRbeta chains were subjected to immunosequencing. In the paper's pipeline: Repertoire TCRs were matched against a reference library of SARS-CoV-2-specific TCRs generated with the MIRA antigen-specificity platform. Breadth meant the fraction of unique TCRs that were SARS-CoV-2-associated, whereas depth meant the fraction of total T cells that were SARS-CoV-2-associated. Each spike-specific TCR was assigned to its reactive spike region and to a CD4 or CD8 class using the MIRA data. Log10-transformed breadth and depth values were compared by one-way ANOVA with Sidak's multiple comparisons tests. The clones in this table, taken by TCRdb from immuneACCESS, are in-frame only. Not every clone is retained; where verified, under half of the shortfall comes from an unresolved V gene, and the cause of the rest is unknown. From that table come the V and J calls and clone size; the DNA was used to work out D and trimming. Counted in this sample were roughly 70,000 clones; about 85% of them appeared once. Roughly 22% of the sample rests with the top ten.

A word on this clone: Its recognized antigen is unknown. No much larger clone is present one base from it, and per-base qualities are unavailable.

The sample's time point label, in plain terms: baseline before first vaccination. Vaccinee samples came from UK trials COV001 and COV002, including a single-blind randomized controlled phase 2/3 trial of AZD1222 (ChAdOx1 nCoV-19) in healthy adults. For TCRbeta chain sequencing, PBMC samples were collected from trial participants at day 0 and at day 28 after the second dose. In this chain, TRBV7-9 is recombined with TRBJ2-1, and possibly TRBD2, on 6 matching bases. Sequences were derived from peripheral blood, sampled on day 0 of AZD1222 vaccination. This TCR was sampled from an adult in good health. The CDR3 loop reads CASSSLPGGPNEQFF. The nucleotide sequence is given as TGTGCCAGCAGCTCCCTACCTGGAGGGCCTAATGAGCAGTTCTTC.